These T cell receptor beta chains were read from a single sample in a study of blood T cell repertoires in COVID-19. Data came from immunoSEQ multiplex PCR; TCRdb stores just in-frame clones and leaves some out. The sample yields about 230,000 clones, about 87% seen once. The sequenced sample was PBMCs or T cells enriched from blood (not recorded which). All receptors derive from a woman aged 30 to 39 who had been exposed to COVID-19. Each CDR3 is given with its conserved first and last residue. The order of the fields is J gene, clone size, D gene, V gene, CDR3 length, CDR3 protein, CDR3 DNA. A D gene is named only where the DNA matches it firmly. The size field is filled for only some rows; it gives once, few, many or a size class.

TRBJ1-3 | NA | NA | TRBV9 | 16 | CASSGRQVGGGNTIYF | TGTGCCAGCAGCGGGAGACAGGTTGGAGGTGGAAACACCATATATTTT
TRBJ2-3 | NA | TRBD2 | TRBV11-3 | 15 | CASSLGWAGEDTQYF | TGTGCCAGCAGCCTAGGATGGGCGGGAGAAGATACGCAGTATTTT
TRBJ1-5 | NA | NA | TRBV11-2 | 15 | CASSLGSVSNQPQHF | TGTGCCAGCAGCTTAGGTTCAGTTAGCAATCAGCCCCAGCATTTT
TRBJ2-1 | NA | TRBD2 | TRBV27 | 14 | CASRIIAGENEQFF | TGTGCCAGCAGAATAATAGCGGGAGAGAATGAGCAGTTCTTC
TRBJ1-2 | NA | NA | TRBV7-6 | 15 | CASSFDGEGLYGYTF | TGTGCCAGCAGCTTCGACGGGGAGGGGCTCTATGGCTACACCTTC
TRBJ1-6 | NA | NA | TRBV6-4 | 15 | CASSDSAAGHSPLHF | TGTGCCAGCAGTGACTCAGCGGCGGGGCATTCACCCCTCCACTTT
TRBJ2-5 | NA | NA | TRBV2 | 13 | CASRSRWQETQYF | TGTGCCAGCAGGAGCAGGTGGCAAGAGACCCAGTACTTC
TRBJ1-5 | NA | TRBD1 | TRBV19 | 14 | CASNDRGPNQPQHF | TGTGCCAGTAACGACAGGGGTCCAAATCAGCCCCAGCATTTT
TRBJ2-3 | once | NA | TRBV29-1 | 16 | CSVEDLPQGLTDTQYF | TGCAGCGTTGAAGATCTTCCGCAGGGGCTCACAGATACGCAGTATTTT
TRBJ2-1 | NA | TRBD1 | TRBV2 | 14 | CASIRGLTYNEQFF | TGTGCCAGCATAAGGGGGCTGACCTACAATGAGCAGTTCTTC
TRBJ1-2 | NA | NA | TRBV21-1 | 15 | CASSNRDRIRYGYTF | TGTGCCAGCAGCAACCGGGACAGGATCCGCTATGGCTACACCTTC
TRBJ1-6 | NA | TRBD1 | TRBV5-8 | 14 | CASRGRDRVSPLHF | TGTGCCAGCAGGGGACGGGACAGGGTTTCACCCCTCCACTTT
TRBJ2-5 | NA | TRBD2 | TRBV3-1/TRBV3-2 | 14 | CASSPGLAGETQYF | TGTGCCAGCAGCCCGGGACTAGCGGGGGAGACCCAGTACTTC
TRBJ1-2 | NA | NA | TRBV19 | 14 | CASRAGESDYGYTF | TGTGCCAGTAGGGCGGGGGAGAGTGACTATGGCTACACCTTC
TRBJ1-5 | once | NA | TRBV6-6 | 14 | CASSRGQLNQPQHF | TGTGCCAGCAGCCGCGGACAGCTCAATCAGCCCCAGCATTTT
TRBJ2-1 | once | NA | TRBV5-5 | 14 | CASSLAASYNEQFF | TGTGCCAGCAGCTTGGCTGCGTCCTACAATGAGCAGTTCTTC
TRBJ1-2 | NA | TRBD1 | TRBV2 | 13 | CASSEARTGGYTF | TGTGCCAGCAGTGAAGCGAGGACAGGTGGCTACACCTTC
TRBJ1-5 | NA | NA | TRBV30 | 13 | CAWSYQGDQPQHF | TGTGCCTGGAGTTATCAGGGCGATCAGCCCCAGCATTTT
TRBJ2-1 | NA | TRBD2 | TRBV27 | 15 | CASSLGTSGYNEQFF | TGTGCCAGCTCATTGGGGACTAGCGGGTACAATGAGCAGTTCTTC
TRBJ1-5 | NA | TRBD1 | TRBV2 | 15 | CASRTGTGNNQPQHF | TGTGCCAGCAGGACCGGGACAGGGAACAATCAGCCCCAGCATTTT
TRBJ2-3 | NA | TRBD2 | TRBV27 | 15 | CASRGLAGAADTQYF | TGTGCCAGCAGAGGACTAGCGGGAGCTGCAGATACGCAGTATTTT
TRBJ1-4 | NA | NA | TRBV11-2 | 17 | CASSRSGGWATNEKLFF | TGTGCCAGCAGCCGAAGCGGAGGTTGGGCAACTAATGAAAAACTGTTTTTT
TRBJ1-1 | NA | TRBD1 | TRBV5-1 | 18 | CASSLAPFHGQGRPEAFF | TGCGCCAGCAGCTTGGCCCCATTTCACGGACAGGGAAGGCCTGAAGCTTTCTTT
TRBJ1-5 | NA | NA | TRBV7-9 | 18 | CASSLSTGTVRSNQPQHF | TGTGCCAGCAGCTTGTCCACAGGGACGGTTCGGAGCAATCAGCCCCAGCATTTT
TRBJ1-2 | NA | TRBD1 | TRBV5-5 | 14 | CASSLSQGVGGYTF | TGTGCCAGCAGCTTGTCCCAGGGGGTGGGTGGCTACACCTTC
TRBJ2-2 | NA | NA | TRBV15 | 16 | CATSREPTTSTGELFF | TGTGCCACCAGCAGAGAGCCTACCACTTCCACCGGGGAGCTGTTTTTT
TRBJ2-7 | NA | TRBD2 | TRBV9 | 17 | CASSVAGLAGLVYEQYF | TGTGCCAGCAGCGTAGCGGGACTAGCGGGATTGGTCTACGAGCAGTACTTC
TRBJ2-5 | NA | TRBD2 | TRBV30 | 14 | CAWSARLAGETQYF | TGTGCCTGGAGTGCCAGACTAGCGGGAGAGACCCAGTACTTC
TRBJ2-1 | NA | NA | TRBV30 | 14 | CAWSGLRLYNEQFF | TGTGCCTGGAGTGGTCTGAGACTTTACAATGAGCAGTTCTTC
TRBJ2-7 | NA | NA | TRBV30 | 14 | CAWSAWRLAGEQYF | TGTGCCTGGAGTGCATGGCGGTTAGCTGGGGAGCAGTACTTC
TRBJ2-1 | NA | NA | TRBV11-3 | 14 | CASSFGPGRGEQFF | TGTGCCAGCAGCTTTGGCCCTGGCCGGGGTGAGCAGTTCTTC
TRBJ2-5 | NA | TRBD1 | TRBV25-1 | 17 | CASSEPASQGTGETQYF | TGTGCCAGCAGTGAACCAGCCTCACAGGGGACGGGAGAGACCCAGTACTTC
TRBJ2-1 | NA | TRBD2 | TRBV5-1 | 17 | CASSKSPGTSAPIEQFF | TGCGCCAGCAGTAAAAGCCCCGGGACTAGTGCCCCCATTGAGCAGTTCTTC
TRBJ2-3 | NA | TRBD2 | TRBV20-1 | 14 | CSASPLAGADTQYF | TGCAGTGCTAGTCCTCTAGCGGGAGCAGATACGCAGTATTTT
TRBJ2-1 | once | TRBD2 | TRBV6-5 | 12 | CASRSGDREQFF | TGTGCCAGCCGTAGCGGGGATAGGGAGCAGTTCTTC
TRBJ1-2 | NA | NA | TRBV6-5 | 14 | CASSKTGSHYGYTF | TGTGCCAGCAGTAAAACAGGGAGTCACTATGGCTACACCTTC
TRBJ2-7 | NA | TRBD2 | TRBV4-1 | 16 | CASSQALAGVGYEQYF | TGCGCCAGCAGCCAAGCCCTAGCGGGAGTTGGCTACGAGCAGTACTTC
TRBJ1-4 | NA | TRBD1 | TRBV29-1 | 14 | CSVAGTGGNEKLFF | TGCAGCGTCGCCGGGACAGGGGGCAATGAAAAACTGTTTTTT
TRBJ2-1 | NA | NA | TRBV30 | 17 | CATGTGFLTSVINEQFF | TGTGCCACCGGGACAGGGTTCTTGACTAGCGTAATCAATGAGCAGTTCTTC
TRBJ2-7 | NA | TRBD1 | TRBV5-6 | 17 | CASTALNSGTGRHEQYF | TGTGCCAGCACCGCACTCAACAGTGGGACAGGGCGCCACGAGCAGTACTTC
TRBJ2-7 | NA | TRBD2 | TRBV16 | 15 | CASSRGTSGSVEQYF | TGTGCCAGCAGCCGAGGGACTAGCGGGAGTGTCGAGCAGTACTTC
TRBJ1-3 | NA | NA | TRBV6-1 | 15 | CASSDRGRGGNTIYF | TGTGCCAGCAGTGATAGGGGAAGGGGGGGAAACACCATATATTTT
TRBJ2-5 | few | TRBD1 | TRBV9 | 14 | CASSVVPNRGSQYF | TGTGCCAGCAGCGTAGTACCAAACAGGGGGTCCCAGTACTTC
TRBJ2-7 | NA | TRBD1 | TRBV6-1 | 15 | CASSSPGDRSYEQYF | TGTGCCAGCAGTTCCCCCGGGGACAGGAGTTACGAGCAGTACTTC
TRBJ1-3 | NA | NA | TRBV3-1/TRBV3-2 | 17 | CASSQDYGGHSGNTIYF | TGTGCCAGCAGCCAAGATTATGGGGGACACTCTGGAAACACCATATATTTT
TRBJ2-1 | NA | NA | TRBV2 | 12 | CASSEDGGEQFF | TGTGCCAGCAGTGAGGACGGAGGTGAGCAGTTCTTC
TRBJ2-1 | NA | NA | TRBV27 | 16 | CASSFRGVGSYNEQFF | TGTGCCAGCAGTTTCAGGGGGGTCGGTTCCTACAATGAGCAGTTCTTC
TRBJ1-6 | NA | NA | TRBV6-5 | 14 | CASRTDSYNSPLHF | TGTGCCAGCAGGACTGACAGCTATAATTCACCCCTCCACTTT